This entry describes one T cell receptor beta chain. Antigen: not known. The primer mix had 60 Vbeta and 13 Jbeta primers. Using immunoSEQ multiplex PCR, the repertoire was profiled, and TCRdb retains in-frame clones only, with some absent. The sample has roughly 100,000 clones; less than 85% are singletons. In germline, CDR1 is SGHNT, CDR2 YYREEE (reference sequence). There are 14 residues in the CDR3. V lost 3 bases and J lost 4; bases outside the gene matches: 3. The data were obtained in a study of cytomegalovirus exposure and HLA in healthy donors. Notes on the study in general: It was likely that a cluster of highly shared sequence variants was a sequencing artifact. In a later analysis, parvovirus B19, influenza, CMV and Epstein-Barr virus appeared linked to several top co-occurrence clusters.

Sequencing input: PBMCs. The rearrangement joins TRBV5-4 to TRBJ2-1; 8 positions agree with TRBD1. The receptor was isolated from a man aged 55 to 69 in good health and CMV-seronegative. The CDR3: CASSSRTGYNEQFF. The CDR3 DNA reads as TGTGCCAGCAGCTCCCGGACAGGGTACAATGAGCAGTTCTTC.